Sequencing of this T cell receptor beta chain was carried out in a study of cytomegalovirus exposure and HLA in healthy donors. Note on this clone: Its specificity is unknown.

Data came from immunoSEQ multiplex PCR; TCRdb stores just in-frame clones and leaves some out. The sample has more than 100,000 clones; about 90% are singletons. Study observations and caveats: More than 150 TCR beta chains were listed as cytomegalovirus-associated.

The CDR3 length is 13 residues. CDR1 is MNHNS, CDR2 SASEGT, per germline. V lost 6 bases to trimming and J lost 5 bases; unmatched junction nucleotides: 7. The TCR sequence derives from a man younger than 40 in good health and CMV-seronegative. The chain has TRBV6-1 and TRBJ2-7; 7 nucleotides align to TRBD1. Sequenced input: PBMCs. The CDR3 region is CASSDRVWDEQYF. In DNA form, the CDR3 reads TGTGCCAGCAGCGACAGGGTGTGGGACGAGCAGTACTTC.